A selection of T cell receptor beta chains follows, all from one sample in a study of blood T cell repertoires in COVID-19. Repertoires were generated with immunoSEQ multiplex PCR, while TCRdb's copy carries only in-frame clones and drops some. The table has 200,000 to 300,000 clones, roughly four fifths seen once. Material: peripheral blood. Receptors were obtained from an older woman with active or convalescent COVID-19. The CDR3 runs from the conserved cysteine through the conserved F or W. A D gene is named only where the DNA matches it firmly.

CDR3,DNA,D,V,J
CASSRQGMNTEAFF,TGTGCCAGCTCAAGACAGGGAATGAACACTGAAGCTTTCTTT,TRBD1,TRBV18,TRBJ1-1
CASSYPDSANTEAFF,TGTGCCAGCAGTTACCCGGACTCGGCGAACACTGAAGCTTTCTTT,.,TRBV6-6,TRBJ1-1
CASSQFQGRYGYTF,TGTGCCAGCAGCCAATTCCAGGGGCGCTATGGCTACACCTTC,.,TRBV3-1/TRBV3-2,TRBJ1-2
CASTTGLIGTEAFF,TGTGCCAGCACGACAGGGCTGATTGGAACTGAAGCTTTCTTT,TRBD1,TRBV19,TRBJ1-1
CASSQGEGRNTDTQYF,TGTGCCAGCAGCCAGGGTGAGGGCAGGAACACAGATACGCAGTATTTT,.,TRBV4-2,TRBJ2-3
CASSYAGTLYSPLHF,TGTGCCAGCAGTTACGCCGGGACACTTTATTCACCCCTCCACTTT,.,TRBV6-5,TRBJ1-6
CASSFDRGSQPQHF,TGTGCCAGCAGCTTCGACAGGGGGTCTCAGCCCCAGCATTTT,TRBD1,TRBV6-2/TRBV6-3,TRBJ1-5
CASRNTGVDTQYF,TGTGCCAGCAGAAACACAGGGGTGGATACGCAGTATTTT,TRBD1,TRBV12-3/TRBV12-4,TRBJ2-3
CASSPGAGVGTEAFF,TGTGCCAGCAGCCCCGGGGCAGGGGTCGGCACTGAAGCTTTCTTT,.,TRBV9,TRBJ1-1
CASSIRPGNYGYTF,TGTGCCAGTAGTATAAGGCCGGGAAACTATGGCTACACCTTC,.,TRBV19,TRBJ1-2
CASSASGTSGVGDTQYF,TGTGCCAGCAGCGCAAGTGGGACTAGCGGGGTGGGGGATACGCAGTATTTT,TRBD2,TRBV7-3,TRBJ2-3